This entry features one T cell receptor beta chain sequence. The data stem from a study of cytomegalovirus exposure and HLA in healthy donors. Primers: 60 Vbeta forward and 13 Jbeta reverse. Sequenced by immunoSEQ multiplex PCR; TCRdb stores in-frame clones only, minus some. This table has fewer than 250,000 clones, roughly four fifths appearing once. CDR3 size: 14 residues. The V gene lost 5 bases and the J gene lost 4 bases, with 12 bases spanning the gap. Per germline, CDR1 LNHDA and CDR2 SQIVND (reference sequence). The TCR comes from a woman under 40 in good health and CMV-seropositive. Sequencing used PBMCs. V and J are TRBV19 and TRBJ1-5; D remains unclear. The CDR3, as DNA: TGTGCCAGTAGTTTGACTCGGGAAAATCAGCCCCAGCATTTT. It encodes CASSLTRENQPQHF.